Below, 28 T cell receptor beta chains from the same sample are listed, as sequenced in a study of T cell responses to AZD1222 COVID-19 vaccine. Data came from immunoSEQ multiplex PCR; TCRdb stores just in-frame clones and leaves some out. The sample shows about 100,000 clones, approximately 87% of them seen only once. This sample comprised peripheral blood, obtained on day 0 of MenACWY control vaccination. The receptors derive from an adult in good health.

The V and J genes are TRBV11-2 and TRBJ1-3; a possible D gene is TRBD1 (5 bases). V lost 5 bases to trimming and J lost 7 bases, with 6 bases between them. Per the germline V gene, CDR1 is SGHAT and CDR2 is FQNNGV. CDR3 size: 11 residues. The CDR3 is CASSPGNTIYF. CDR3 DNA sequence: TGTGCCAGCAGCCCAGGGAACACCATATATTTT.

This chain links TRBV14 with TRBJ1-2; the D gene is possibly TRBD1 (5 bases). Germline V CDR1 and CDR2: SGHDN, FVKESK. V lost 2 bases to trimming and J lost 7 bases, with 11 bases between them. The CDR3 spans 13 residues. CDR3 loop: CASSQIREGGYTF. The DNA of the CDR3 is TGTGCCAGCAGCCAAATCAGGGAGGGTGGCTACACCTTC.

The V and J genes are TRBV9 and TRBJ2-3; 7 nucleotides agree with TRBD1. This CDR3 region has 16 residues. Germline loops: CDR1 SGDLS, CDR2 YYNGEE. Germline trimming cut 4 bases from V and 2 bases from J; bases unmatched to any gene: 10. The CDR3 DNA follows: TGTGCCAGCAGCCTAGGGACAGCCACCCTCACAGATACGCAGTATTTT. Protein product: CASSLGTATLTDTQYF.

The chain is built from TRBV30 and TRBJ2-5; 8 nucleotides line up with TRBD2. J was trimmed by 3 bases and V by 4 bases; bases with no gene match: 10. The CDR3 is 15 residues long. Germline values: CDR1 GTSNPN, CDR2 SVGIG (reference sequence). The CDR3 region has the DNA TGTGCCTGGACCCCCGGCCTAGCGGGCAAAGAGACCCAGTACTTC. Protein product: CAWTPGLAGKETQYF.

The chain couples TRBV30 to TRBJ2-1; D is ambiguous. The CDR3 is 11 amino acids. Germline loops: CDR1 GTSNPN, CDR2 SVGIG (reference sequence). The V end was cut by 2 bases, the J end by 10 bases, with 9 bases between. The CDR3 coding sequence is TGTGCCTGGAGTTGGGTCGGGGAGCAGTTCTTC. Its protein product is CAWSWVGEQFF.

This rearrangement joins TRBV18 to TRBJ2-7; possibly TRBD2 for D (6 bases). CDR1 is KGHSH, CDR2 LQKENI, per germline. This CDR3 is built from 13 residues. V shed 5 bases and J shed 7 bases, with 15 bases lying between them. CDR3 coding DNA: TGTGCCAGCTCAGAGGGACTGCTAGGGGAGCAGTACTTC. Its translation: CASSEGLLGEQYF.

The chain links TRBV9 to TRBJ1-5, with a possible D match to TRBD1 (5 bases). V was shortened by 0 bases and J by 6 bases, with 22 bases between the two germline ends. The CDR3 totals 18 residues. The germline V gene encodes CDR1 SGDLS and CDR2 YYNGEE. This chain's CDR3 is CASSVDWGYTGRGQPQHF. The CDR3 DNA follows: TGTGCCAGCAGCGTAGATTGGGGCTACACCGGCCGGGGTCAGCCCCAGCATTTT.

The chain carries TRBV28 and TRBJ1-2, with a weak D call TRBD1 (5 bases). V gave up 5 bases and J gave up 3 bases, with 16 bases separating them. CDR1 MDHEN and CDR2 SYDVKM come from the germline V gene. CDR3 length: 15 residues. As DNA, the CDR3 is TGTGCCAGCAGTCCCGGGGGATCTGGGGACTATGGCTACACCTTC. This translates into CASSPGGSGDYGYTF.

V usage is TRBV10-3 and J usage is TRBJ2-1; D may be TRBD1 (6 bases). CDR1 and CDR2 from the germline V gene are ENHRY and SYGVKD. This CDR3 contains 15 residues. The ends were cut back, 6 bases at V and 3 bases at J, with 15 bases in the middle. CDR3 sequence (DNA): TGTGCCATCAGGCCTCGACAGGACCTCTACAATGAGCAGTTCTTC. This translates into CAIRPRQDLYNEQFF.

The chain employs TRBV18 and TRBJ1-5; a possible D gene is TRBD1 (5 bases). V shed 5 bases and J shed 4 bases, with 12 bases lying between them. The CDR3 sequence is 14 residues long. The germline V gene encodes CDR1 KGHSH and CDR2 LQKENI. CDR3 in DNA: TGTGCCAGCTCATCCAGGGTCGTAAATCAGCCCCAGCATTTT. It translates to CASSSRVVNQPQHF.

The chain uses TRBV28 and TRBJ2-7, with D unclear. V was cut by 3 bases and J by 8 bases, with 11 bases left in between. The CDR3 runs 12 residues. Germline loops: CDR1 MDHEN, CDR2 SYDVKM. DNA for the CDR3: TGTGCCAGCAGTTTGATGGGTACCAAGCAGTACTTC. This sequence encodes CASSLMGTKQYF.

There are a few counts of this clone. J is TRBJ2-2 and V is TRBV7-9; 11 nucleotides line up with TRBD2. Trimming removed 5 bases from V and 1 base from J; junction bases left unmatched: 3. The CDR3 extends over 16 amino acids. The germline V gene encodes CDR1 SEHNR and CDR2 FQNEAQ (reference sequence). CDR3 residues: CASSQGLAENTGELFF. CDR3 coding DNA: TGTGCCAGCAGCCAGGGACTAGCGGAGAACACCGGGGAGCTGTTTTTT.

The chain uses TRBV6-5 and TRBJ2-7, with 12 positions matching TRBD1. Losses at the gene ends were 2 bases for V and 5 bases for J; bases not matched to a gene: 7. This CDR3 comprises 16 residues. Germline loops: CDR1 MNHEY, CDR2 SVGAGI. The CDR3 is CASSYPTGTGGHEQYF. The CDR3, as DNA: TGTGCCAGCAGTTACCCAACCGGGACAGGGGGCCACGAGCAGTACTTC.

The V call is TRBV7-8, the J call TRBJ1-5; unclear D gene. V was clipped by 6 bases and J by 2 bases, with 11 bases between them. This CDR3 is built from 14 residues. Germline CDR1 SGHVS, CDR2 FQNEAQ. This CDR3 is CASSSPGGNQPQHF. The CDR3 nucleotides are TGTGCCAGCAGTTCTCCAGGCGGCAATCAGCCCCAGCATTTT.

This CDR3 is CASSTRTDLNEKLFF. In DNA form, the CDR3 reads TGCGCCAGCAGCACACGGACAGACCTTAATGAAAAACTGTTTTTT. The rearrangement uses TRBV5-1 and TRBJ1-4, with D maybe TRBD1 (6 bases). Germline CDR1 reads SGHRS; CDR2 reads YFSETQ. With 4 bases removed from V and 4 bases from J, the gap between germline ends came to 14 bases. The CDR3 is made up of 15 amino acids.

CDR3 sequence: CATGEVANTGELFF. The CDR3 bases are TGTGCCACCGGCGAGGTGGCGAACACCGGGGAGCTGTTTTTT. The J gene is TRBJ2-2, the V gene TRBV10-3, with unresolved D. The CDR3 is made up of 14 amino acids. V lost 10 bases to trimming and J lost 0 bases, with 12 bases between them. Looked up from germline, CDR1 is ENHRY and CDR2 is SYGVKD.

The chain combines TRBV7-6 with TRBJ1-6; TRBD1 agrees at 9 bases. Germline values: CDR1 SGHVS, CDR2 FNYEAQ. J was trimmed by 10 bases and V by 1 base; bases with no gene match: 5. The CDR3 runs to 15 residues. In DNA form, the CDR3 reads TGTGCCAGCAGCTTAGAGACAGGGGGAAAATCACCCCTCCACTTT. It yields the protein CASSLETGGKSPLHF.

This chain joins TRBV2 and TRBJ1-5; D is perhaps TRBD1 (5 bases). Germline V gives CDR1 SNHLY, CDR2 FYNNEI. This CDR3 has 13 amino acids. V lost 6 bases to trimming and J lost 2 bases, with 8 bases between them. DNA for the CDR3: TGTGCCAGCAGGGAACAGGGCAATCAGCCCCAGCATTTT. As protein: CASREQGNQPQHF.

The chain couples TRBV29-1 to TRBJ2-2, with 7 bases lining up with TRBD1. The length of the CDR3 is 14 residues. V lost 6 bases and J lost 2; bases outside the gene matches: 6. Germline-derived CDR1 and CDR2 are SQVTM and ANQGSEA. For the CDR3, the DNA is TGCAGCGTCACGGGACAGCCTAACACCGGGGAGCTGTTTTTT. It is translated as CSVTGQPNTGELFF.

The V and J genes are TRBV30 and TRBJ1-4, with 10 bases lining up with TRBD1. With 3 bases clipped from V and 6 bases from J, the junction kept 10 bases outside the gene matches. This CDR3 spans 16 amino acids. CDR1 and CDR2 from the germline V gene are GTSNPN and SVGIG (reference sequence). The CDR3 DNA sequence: TGTGCCTGGAGGCGGGGACAGGGGACCTCTGATGAAAAACTGTTTTTT. This sequence encodes CAWRRGQGTSDEKLFF.

V gene TRBV5-1 combines with J gene TRBJ1-4, with 8 bases that match TRBD1. Trimming cost V 4 bases and J 3 bases; bases outside gene matches: 2. CDR3 length: 14 amino acids. The germline V gene encodes CDR1 SGHRS and CDR2 YFSETQ. CDR3 bases: TGCGCCAGCAGCCCAGGGGGCCCTAATGAAAAACTGTTTTTT. This encodes CASSPGGPNEKLFF.

This clone appeared a few times. This chain uses TRBV19 with TRBJ2-7; 9 positions agree with TRBD2. CDR3 length: 17 residues. Germline assignment: CDR1 LNHDA and CDR2 SQIVND (reference sequence). The V and J ends lost 5 bases and 5 bases, in that order; junction bases with no gene match: 16. Here the CDR3 reads CASSPPEGAGGLNEQYF. The DNA of the CDR3 is TGTGCCAGTAGTCCCCCGGAGGGAGCGGGAGGATTAAACGAGCAGTACTTC.

The chain couples TRBV5-6 to TRBJ1-2, with D unresolved. Trimming removed 4 bases from V and 8 bases from J, with 18 bases in between. Germline V gives CDR1 SGHDT, CDR2 YYEEEE. The CDR3 runs to 14 residues. Written as DNA, the CDR3 is TGTGCCAGCAGCCTTTTCCCAGCCGCCAAGGGCTACACCTTC. The encoded protein is CASSLFPAAKGYTF.

The sample holds a few counts of this clone. The chain recombines TRBV5-8 with TRBJ2-1, with D possibly being TRBD1 (6 bases). Germline V CDR1 and CDR2: SGHTS, YDEGEE. CDR3 size: 15 residues. The ends were cut back, 4 bases at V and 4 bases at J, with 15 bases in the middle. CDR3 loop: CASSPTGFPYNEQFF. The CDR3 bases are TGTGCCAGCAGCCCCACAGGGTTCCCTTACAATGAGCAGTTCTTC.

This chain links TRBV4-1 with TRBJ2-1; 8 bases are a match to TRBD2. The CDR3 spans 16 residues. The germline CDR1 and CDR2 sequences are MGHRA and YSYEKL. J lost 3 bases, V lost 3 bases, and 7 bases had no gene match. CDR3 bases: TGCGCCAGCAGCCATTTACTAGCGGAGTTCTACAATGAGCAGTTCTTC. Translation: CASSHLLAEFYNEQFF.

The rearrangement uses TRBV7-8 and TRBJ1-5; 7 bases are a match to TRBD1. The CDR3 loop spans 16 amino acids. Germline CDR1 reads SGHVS; CDR2 reads FQNEAQ. J lost 0 bases, V lost 5 bases, and 7 bases had no gene match. CDR3 region: CASSNRQGYSNQPQHF. The CDR3 bases are TGTGCCAGCAGCAATCGACAGGGCTATAGCAATCAGCCCCAGCATTTT.

The V gene is TRBV19, the J gene TRBJ2-1; 9 bases agree with TRBD2. The CDR3 has 19 amino acids. V shed 8 bases, J shed 3 bases, and the junction held 20 bases outside the gene matches. Germline assignment: CDR1 LNHDA and CDR2 SQIVND (reference sequence). For the CDR3, the DNA is TGTGCCAGTTCTTATTGGGCGCTAGCGGGAACACCCTTCTACAATGAGCAGTTCTTC. It specifies CASSYWALAGTPFYNEQFF.

The chain combines TRBV5-1 with TRBJ1-1; TRBD1 matches at 9 bases. Germline V gene lookup returns CDR1 SGHRS and CDR2 YFSETQ. Trimming at V came to 4 bases and at J to 3 bases, leaving 7 bases not matched to a gene. The CDR3 loop spans 15 amino acids. Here the CDR3 reads CASSVGTGKDTEAFF. CDR3 nucleotide sequence: TGCGCCAGCAGCGTCGGGACAGGGAAAGACACTGAAGCTTTCTTT.